The 10 T cell receptor beta chains in this list originate from one sample, sequenced in a study of control samples from healthy donors and cancer patients. TCRdb keeps only in-frame clones here, not all; method: immunoSEQ multiplex PCR. The sample carries about 120,000 clones, 93% recorded once. The sample taken for sequencing was blood. The receptors shown here come from a young man in good health.

The chain links TRBV11-2 to TRBJ1-5; D may be TRBD1 (5 bases). Germline CDR1 reads SGHAT; CDR2 reads FQNNGV. CDR3 size: 15 residues. V dropped 3 bases and J dropped 1 base, with 10 bases sitting between them. CDR3 DNA sequence: TGTGCCAGCAGCTTGACTCGGGGGAGCAATCAGCCCCAGCATTTT. The encoded protein is CASSLTRGSNQPQHF. The full variable domain, rest sourced from reference TRBV11-2 and TRBJ1-5, is EAGVAQSPRYKIIEKRQSVAFWCNPISGHATLYWYQQILGQGPKLLIQFQNNGVVDDSQLPKDRFSAERLKGVDSTLKIQPAKLEDSAVYLCASSLTRGSNQPQHFGDGTRLSIL.

This chain uses TRBV6-6 with TRBJ1-6; D is undetermined. In germline, CDR1 is MNHNY, CDR2 SVGAGI (reference sequence). CDR3 length: 11 residues. The germline V and J ends were trimmed by 6 bases and 10 bases, with 7 bases remaining between them. The CDR3 reads CASSHASPLHF. CDR3 DNA sequence: TGTGCCAGCAGCCACGCATCACCCCTCCACTTT.

This chain connects TRBV25-1 to TRBJ2-4; D gene uncertain. Deletions cut 6 bases from V and 0 bases from J, with 3 bases between. There are 12 residues in the CDR3. Germline loops: CDR1 MGHDK, CDR2 SYGVNS. In nucleotides, the CDR3 is TGTGCCAGCAGCTTAGCCAAAAACATTCAGTACTTC. The encoded protein is CASSLAKNIQYF.

The chain uses TRBV4-2 and TRBJ2-5; TRBD2 matches at 13 bases. The CDR3 is 17 amino acids. Germline loops: CDR1 LGHNA, CDR2 YNFKEQ. J was trimmed by 5 bases and V by 0 bases; bases with no gene match: 6. The chain's CDR3 is CASSQDGLAGAGETQYF. CDR3 bases: TGTGCCAGCAGCCAAGATGGACTAGCGGGGGCCGGGGAGACCCAGTACTTC.

CDR3 loop: CASSGPSTGGAYNEQFF. DNA of the CDR3: TGTGCCAGCAGCGGGCCGTCGACAGGGGGCGCTTACAATGAGCAGTTCTTC. The V and J genes are TRBV9 and TRBJ2-1, with 10 bases lining up with TRBD1. The CDR3 covers 17 residues. CDR1 and CDR2 from the germline V gene are SGDLS and YYNGEE. Losses at the gene ends were 3 bases for V and 4 bases for J; bases not matched to a gene: 10.

The chain employs TRBV11-3 and TRBJ1-1, with D unresolved. The CDR3 loop spans 13 amino acids. Germline CDR1 SGHNT, CDR2 YENEEA. V was shortened by 2 bases and J by 8 bases, with 12 bases between the two germline ends. The CDR3 here is CASSLQEAYEAFF. The CDR3 DNA reads TGTGCCAGCAGCTTACAGGAAGCCTACGAAGCTTTCTTT.

V is TRBV2 and J is TRBJ2-3; D is possibly TRBD2 (7 bases). Looked up from germline, CDR1 is SNHLY and CDR2 is FYNNEI. With 8 bases removed from V and 4 bases from J, the gap between germline ends came to 13 bases. The CDR3 spans 13 residues. CDR3 coding DNA: TGTGCCAGCGTCGGGGGGCGCGCAGATACGCAGTATTTT. Protein product: CASVGGRADTQYF. Variable domain in full (rest from reference TRBV2 and TRBJ2-3): EPEVTQTPSHQVTQMGQEVILRCVPISNHLYFYWYRQILGQKVEFLVSFYNNEISEKSEIFDDQFSVERPDGSNFTLKIRSTKLEDSAMYFCASVGGRADTQYFGPGTRLTVL.

This clone was detected once. The chain carries TRBV7-8 and TRBJ2-2, with 7 bases lining up with TRBD1. V shed 3 bases, J shed 1 base, and the junction held 2 bases outside the gene matches. In germline, CDR1 is SGHVS, CDR2 FQNEAQ. The CDR3 covers 15 residues. CDR3 bases: TGTGCCAGCAGCTTTCGGACAGGGAACACCGGGGAGCTGTTTTTT. Its translation is CASSFRTGNTGELFF.

This rearrangement joins TRBV4-2 to TRBJ1-2; tentatively, D is TRBD1 (5 bases). Per germline, CDR1 LGHNA and CDR2 YNFKEQ. Deletions cut 0 bases from V and 4 bases from J, with 18 bases between. The CDR3 loop spans 17 amino acids. CDR3 in amino acids: CASSQDQTGITIYGYTF. CDR3 DNA sequence: TGTGCCAGCAGCCAAGATCAAACAGGTATCACTATCTATGGCTACACCTTC.

The CDR3 spells CASRPLAGAYNEQFF. In nucleotides, the CDR3 is TGTGCCAGCAGGCCCCTAGCGGGGGCCTACAATGAGCAGTTCTTC. The chain employs TRBV6-4 and TRBJ2-1; 10 bases are a match to TRBD2. The CDR3 extends over 15 amino acids. V gave up 6 bases and J gave up 2 bases; unmatched junction bases: 4. Germline values: CDR1 MRHNA, CDR2 SNTAGT.